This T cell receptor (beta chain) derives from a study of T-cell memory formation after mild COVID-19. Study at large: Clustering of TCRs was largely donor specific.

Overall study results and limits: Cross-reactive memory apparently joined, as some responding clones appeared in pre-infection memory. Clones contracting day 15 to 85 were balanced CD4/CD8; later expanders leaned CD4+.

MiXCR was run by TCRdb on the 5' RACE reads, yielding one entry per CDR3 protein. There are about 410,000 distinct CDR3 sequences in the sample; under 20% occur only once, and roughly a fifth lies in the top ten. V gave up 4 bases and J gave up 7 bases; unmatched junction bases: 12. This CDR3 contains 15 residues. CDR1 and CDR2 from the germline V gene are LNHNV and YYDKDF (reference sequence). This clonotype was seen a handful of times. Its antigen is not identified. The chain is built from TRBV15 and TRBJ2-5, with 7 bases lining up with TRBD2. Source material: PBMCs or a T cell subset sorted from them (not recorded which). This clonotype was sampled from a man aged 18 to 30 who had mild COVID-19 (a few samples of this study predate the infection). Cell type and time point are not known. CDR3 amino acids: CATSKGLGPVGTQYF. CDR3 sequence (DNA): TGTGCCACCAGCAAAGGACTAGGGCCCGTAGGGACCCAGTACTTC.